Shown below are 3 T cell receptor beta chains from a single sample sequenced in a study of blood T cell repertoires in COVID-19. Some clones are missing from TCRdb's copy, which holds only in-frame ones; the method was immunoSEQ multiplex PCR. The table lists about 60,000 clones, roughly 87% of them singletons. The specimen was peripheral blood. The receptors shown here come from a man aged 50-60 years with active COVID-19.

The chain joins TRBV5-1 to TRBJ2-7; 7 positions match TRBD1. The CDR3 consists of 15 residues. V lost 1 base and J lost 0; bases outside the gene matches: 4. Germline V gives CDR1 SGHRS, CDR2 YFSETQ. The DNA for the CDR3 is TGCGCCAGCAGCTTGCTGGGGGACAGCTCCTACGAGCAGTACTTC. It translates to CASSLLGDSSYEQYF. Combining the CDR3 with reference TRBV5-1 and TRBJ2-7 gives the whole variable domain KAGVTQTPRYLIKTRGQQVTLSCSPISGHRSVSWYQQTPGQGLQFLFEYFSETQRNKGNFPGRFSGRQFSNSRSEMNVSTLELGDSALYLCASSLLGDSSYEQYFGPGTRLTVT.

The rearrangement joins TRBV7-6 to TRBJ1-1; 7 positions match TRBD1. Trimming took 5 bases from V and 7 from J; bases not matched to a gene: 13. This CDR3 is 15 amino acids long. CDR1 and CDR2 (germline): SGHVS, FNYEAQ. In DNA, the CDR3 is TGTGCCAGCAGCCCCCGACAGGGAACGGGACTTGAAGCTTTCTTT. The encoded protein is CASSPRQGTGLEAFF.

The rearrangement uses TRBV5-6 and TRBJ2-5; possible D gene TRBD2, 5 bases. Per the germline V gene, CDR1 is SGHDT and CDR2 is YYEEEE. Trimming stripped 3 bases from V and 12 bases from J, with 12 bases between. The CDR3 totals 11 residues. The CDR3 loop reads CASSSTSGEYF. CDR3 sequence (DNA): TGTGCCAGCAGCTCAACTAGTGGGGAGTACTTC.